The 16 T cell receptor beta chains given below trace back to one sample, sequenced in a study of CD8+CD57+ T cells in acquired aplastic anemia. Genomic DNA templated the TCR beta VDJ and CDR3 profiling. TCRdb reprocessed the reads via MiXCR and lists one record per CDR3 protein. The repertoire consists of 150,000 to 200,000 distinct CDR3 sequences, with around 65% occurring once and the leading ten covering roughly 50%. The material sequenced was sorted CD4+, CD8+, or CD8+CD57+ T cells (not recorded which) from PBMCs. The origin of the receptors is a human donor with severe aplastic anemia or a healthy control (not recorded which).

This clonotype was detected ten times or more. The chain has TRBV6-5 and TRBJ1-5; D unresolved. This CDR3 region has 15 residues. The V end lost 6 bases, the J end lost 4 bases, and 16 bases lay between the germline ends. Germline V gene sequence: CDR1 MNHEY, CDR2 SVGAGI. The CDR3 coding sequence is TGTGCCAGCAGCCGTATGTCGGGCCCTAATCAGCCCCAGCATTTT. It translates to CASSRMSGPNQPQHF.

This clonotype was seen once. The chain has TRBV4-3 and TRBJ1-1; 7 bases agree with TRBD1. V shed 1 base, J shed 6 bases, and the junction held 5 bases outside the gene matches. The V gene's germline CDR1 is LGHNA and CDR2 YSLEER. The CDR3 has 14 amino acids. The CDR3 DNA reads TGCGCCAGCAGCCAAGGACAGGGTCCACCTGAAGCTTTCTTT. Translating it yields CASSQGQGPPEAFF.

The CDR3 loop reads CASSQDGNGDSPLHF. The CDR3 bases are TGCGCCAGCAGCCAAGACGGAAACGGAGATTCACCCCTCCACTTT. The chain recombines TRBV4-1 with TRBJ1-6, with D unresolved. This CDR3 spans 15 amino acids. The V gene's germline CDR1 is MGHRA and CDR2 YSYEKL. V gave up 0 bases and J gave up 8 bases, with 11 bases separating them.

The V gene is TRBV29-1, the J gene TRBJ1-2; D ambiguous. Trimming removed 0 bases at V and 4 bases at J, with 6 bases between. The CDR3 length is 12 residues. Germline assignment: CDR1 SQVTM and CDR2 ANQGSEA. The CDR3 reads CSVEEGFYGYTF. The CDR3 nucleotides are TGCAGCGTTGAAGAGGGGTTCTATGGCTACACCTTC.

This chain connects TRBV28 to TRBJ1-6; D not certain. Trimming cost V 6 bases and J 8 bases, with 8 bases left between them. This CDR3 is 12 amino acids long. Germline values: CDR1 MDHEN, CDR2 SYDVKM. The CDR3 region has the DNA TGTGCCAGCAGCCCAGTAGATTCACCCCTCCACTTT. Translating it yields CASSPVDSPLHF. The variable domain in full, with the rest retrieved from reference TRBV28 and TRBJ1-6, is DVKVTQSSRYLVKRTGEKVFLECVQDMDHENMFWYRQDPGLGLRLIYFSYDVKMKEKGDIPEGYSVSREKKERFSLILESASTNQTSMYLCASSPVDSPLHFGNGTRLTVT.

The CDR3 is CAISDGTGGGEQPQHF. The CDR3 DNA is TGTGCCATCAGTGATGGGACAGGGGGCGGCGAACAGCCCCAGCATTTT. V and J are TRBV10-3 and TRBJ1-5, with 12 nucleotides matching TRBD1. The CDR3 sequence is 16 residues long. V lost 3 bases to trimming and J lost 7 bases; unmatched junction nucleotides: 7. CDR1 and CDR2 from the germline V gene are ENHRY and SYGVKD.

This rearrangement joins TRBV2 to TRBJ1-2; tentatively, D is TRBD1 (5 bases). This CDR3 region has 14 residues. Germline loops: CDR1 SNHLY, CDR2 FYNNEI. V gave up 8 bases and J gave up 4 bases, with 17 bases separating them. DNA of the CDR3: TGTGCCAGCCTCCTCGAGGGGATAGGCTATGGCTACACCTTC. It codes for CASLLEGIGYGYTF.

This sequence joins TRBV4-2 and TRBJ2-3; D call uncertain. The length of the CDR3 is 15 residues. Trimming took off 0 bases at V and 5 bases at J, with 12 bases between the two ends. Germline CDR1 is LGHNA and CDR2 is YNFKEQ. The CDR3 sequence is CASSQDQRGVDTQYF. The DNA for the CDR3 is TGTGCCAGCAGCCAAGATCAACGTGGGGTAGATACGCAGTATTTT.

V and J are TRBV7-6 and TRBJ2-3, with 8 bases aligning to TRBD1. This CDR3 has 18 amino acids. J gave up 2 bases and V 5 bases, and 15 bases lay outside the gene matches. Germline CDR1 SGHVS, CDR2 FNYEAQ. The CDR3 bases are TGTGCCAGCAGCCGCGACAGGGGCGATAGGGTGAACACAGATACGCAGTATTTT. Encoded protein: CASSRDRGDRVNTDTQYF.

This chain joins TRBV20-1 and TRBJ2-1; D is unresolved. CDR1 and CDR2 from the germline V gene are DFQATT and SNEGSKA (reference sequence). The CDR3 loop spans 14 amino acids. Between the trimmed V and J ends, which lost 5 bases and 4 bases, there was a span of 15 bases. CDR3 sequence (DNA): TGCAGTGCTGGGCCGAGTGTACATTACAATGAGCAGTTCTTC. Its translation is CSAGPSVHYNEQFF.

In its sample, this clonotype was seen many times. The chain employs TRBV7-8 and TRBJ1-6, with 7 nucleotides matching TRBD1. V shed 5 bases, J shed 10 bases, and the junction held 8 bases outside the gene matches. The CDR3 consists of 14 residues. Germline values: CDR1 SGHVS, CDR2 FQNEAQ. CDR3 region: CASSPRQGASPLHF. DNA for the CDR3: TGTGCCAGCAGCCCTAGACAGGGCGCGTCACCCCTCCACTTT.

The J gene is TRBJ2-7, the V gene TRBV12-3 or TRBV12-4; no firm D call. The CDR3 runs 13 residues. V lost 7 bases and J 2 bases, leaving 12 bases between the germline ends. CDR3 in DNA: TGTGCCAGCACCCTAAAAGGGACCTACGAGCAGTACTTC. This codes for CASTLKGTYEQYF.

CDR3 nucleotide sequence: TGTGCCAGCAGCTTGGCCGTAGGGGGGAACACTGAAGCTTTCTTT. Its protein is CASSLAVGGNTEAFF. The chain links TRBV5-4 to TRBJ1-1, with a weak D call TRBD1 (6 bases). This CDR3 region has 15 residues. V was shortened by 0 bases and J by 1 base, with 10 bases between the two germline ends. CDR1 is SGHNT and CDR2 is YYREEE in the germline V gene (reference sequence).

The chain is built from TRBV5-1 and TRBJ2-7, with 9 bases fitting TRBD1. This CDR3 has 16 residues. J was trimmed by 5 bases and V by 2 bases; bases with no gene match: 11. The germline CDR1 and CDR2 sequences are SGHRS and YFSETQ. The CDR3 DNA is TGCGCCAGCAGCTTCGGATCCGGGACAGGGCTCAACGAGCAGTACTTC. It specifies CASSFGSGTGLNEQYF. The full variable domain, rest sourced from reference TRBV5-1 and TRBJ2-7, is KAGVTQTPRYLIKTRGQQVTLSCSPISGHRSVSWYQQTPGQGLQFLFEYFSETQRNKGNFPGRFSGRQFSNSRSEMNVSTLELGDSALYLCASSFGSGTGLNEQYFGPGTRLTVT.

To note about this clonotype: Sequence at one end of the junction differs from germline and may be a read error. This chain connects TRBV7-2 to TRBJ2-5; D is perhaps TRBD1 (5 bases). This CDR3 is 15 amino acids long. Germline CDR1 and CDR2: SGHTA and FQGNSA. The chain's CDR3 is CASSQDGQGGETQYF. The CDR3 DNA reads TGCGCCAGCAGCCAAGATGGGCAGGGTGGCGAGACCCAGTACTTC.

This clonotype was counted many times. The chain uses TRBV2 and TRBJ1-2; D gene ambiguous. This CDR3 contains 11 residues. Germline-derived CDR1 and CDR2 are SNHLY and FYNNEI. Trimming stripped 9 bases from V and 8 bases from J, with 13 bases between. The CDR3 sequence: CARPDIGGYTF. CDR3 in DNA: TGTGCCAGACCAGACATCGGCGGCTACACCTTC.